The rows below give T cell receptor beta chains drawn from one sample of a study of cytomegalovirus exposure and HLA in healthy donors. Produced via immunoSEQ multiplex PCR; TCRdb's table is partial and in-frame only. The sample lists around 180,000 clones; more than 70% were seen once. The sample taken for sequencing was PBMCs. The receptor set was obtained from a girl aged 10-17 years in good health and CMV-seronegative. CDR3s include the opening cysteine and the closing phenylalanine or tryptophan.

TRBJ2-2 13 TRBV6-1 CASIRGTTGELFF
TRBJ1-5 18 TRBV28 CASIRLGTALRTNQPQHF
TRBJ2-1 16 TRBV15 CATRSRLAGRDNEQFF
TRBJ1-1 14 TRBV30 CAWTPRGLNTEAFF
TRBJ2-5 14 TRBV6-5 CASSLAGGRETQYF
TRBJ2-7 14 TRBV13 CASSLGGGGGEQYF
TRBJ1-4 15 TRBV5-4 CASSLTRAGGEKLFF
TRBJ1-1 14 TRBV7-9 CASTQGGGLTEAFF
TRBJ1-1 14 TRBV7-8 CASSSTGTNTEAFF
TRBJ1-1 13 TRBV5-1 CASSQEAVSMAFF
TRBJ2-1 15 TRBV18 CASSPQEDSYNEQFF
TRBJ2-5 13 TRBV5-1 CASSRGTEETQYF
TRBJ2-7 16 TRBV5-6 CASSLVQGRFSHEQYF
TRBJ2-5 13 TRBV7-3 CASSSRWAETQYF
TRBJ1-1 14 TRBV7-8 CASSSRTGGTEAFF
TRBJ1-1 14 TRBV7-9 CASSPPTGSSEAFF
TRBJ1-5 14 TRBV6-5 CASRPIGPNQPQHF
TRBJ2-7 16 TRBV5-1 CASSEGTALLPYEQYF
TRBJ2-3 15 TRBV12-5 CASGLAGEGTDTQYF
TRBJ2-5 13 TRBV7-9 CASSLAAGENTYF
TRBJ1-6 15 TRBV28 CASTPVAGWDSPLHF
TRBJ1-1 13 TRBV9 CASSAGIYTEAFF
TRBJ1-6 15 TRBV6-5 CASGQQGFDNSPLHF
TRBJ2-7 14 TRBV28 CASREQGTSYEQYF
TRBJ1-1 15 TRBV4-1 CASSQGGGGISEAFF
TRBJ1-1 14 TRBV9 CASSIGQGDTEAFF
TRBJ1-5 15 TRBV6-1 CASSEVAGRNQPQHF
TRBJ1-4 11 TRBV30 CAWSVLGGMLF
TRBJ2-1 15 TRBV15 CATSPTRVAYNEQFF
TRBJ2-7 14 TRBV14 CASSHRDTSYEQYF
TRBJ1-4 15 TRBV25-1 CASSDRGHGWEKLFF
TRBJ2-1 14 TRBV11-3 CASSSGSSYNEQFF
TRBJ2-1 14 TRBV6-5 CASSRQSKGNEQFF
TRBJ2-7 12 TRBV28 CASSFLLAGQYF
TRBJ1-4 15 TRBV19 CASSMRTGGAEKLFF
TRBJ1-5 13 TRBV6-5 CASSYLPDQPQHF
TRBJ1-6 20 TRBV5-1 CASSGRDRGLPSSYNSPLHF
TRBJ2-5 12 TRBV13 CASSLSSETQYF
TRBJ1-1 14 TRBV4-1 CASSQSSKTTEAFF